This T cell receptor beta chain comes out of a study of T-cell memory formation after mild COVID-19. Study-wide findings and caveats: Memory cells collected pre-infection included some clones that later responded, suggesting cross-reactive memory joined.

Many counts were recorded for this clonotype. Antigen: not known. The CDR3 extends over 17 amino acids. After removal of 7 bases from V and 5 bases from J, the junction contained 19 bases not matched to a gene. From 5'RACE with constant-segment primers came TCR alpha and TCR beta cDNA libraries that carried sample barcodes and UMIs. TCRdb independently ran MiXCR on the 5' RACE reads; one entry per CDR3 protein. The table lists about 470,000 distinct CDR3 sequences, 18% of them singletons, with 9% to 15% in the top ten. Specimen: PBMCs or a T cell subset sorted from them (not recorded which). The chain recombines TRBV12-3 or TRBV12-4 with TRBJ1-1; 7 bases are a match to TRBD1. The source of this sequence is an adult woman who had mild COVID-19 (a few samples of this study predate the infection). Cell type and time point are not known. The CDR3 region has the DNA TGTGCCAGCACAAGTCTCATTGACAGGGTGAGTTGGACTGAAGCTTTCTTT. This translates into CASTSLIDRVSWTEAFF.